A selection of T cell receptor beta chains follows, all from one sample in a study of control samples from healthy donors and cancer patients. The repertoire was sequenced with immunoSEQ multiplex PCR; TCRdb's copy has only in-frame clones and lacks some. Of 45,000 to 60,000 clones listed, 87% are singletons. The sample comprised PBMCs. Every receptor here comes from a man between 60 and 75 years old with head and neck cancer. Each CDR3 is given without its conserved first and last residue.

J	V	length	CDR3
TRBJ2-3	TRBV6-2/TRBV6-3	12	ASSYSWSTDTQY
TRBJ1-2	TRBV30	12	AWRRSQGYHGYT
TRBJ2-1	TRBV9	10	ASGAAHNEQF
TRBJ2-7	TRBV28	11	ASTTPASYEQY
TRBJ2-5	TRBV7-9	14	ASSPKVAEAQETQY
TRBJ2-3	TRBV3-1/TRBV3-2	12	ASSHQSTTDTQY
TRBJ2-7	TRBV30	11	AWSLQRSYEQY
TRBJ2-7	TRBV5-6	14	ASSLSFTGQSYEQY
TRBJ2-1	TRBV7-9	13	ASTPPGQGYNEQF
TRBJ1-6	TRBV11-2	13	ASSRRTDSDSPLH
TRBJ2-1	TRBV19	13	ASSPDRKAYNEQF
TRBJ1-2	TRBV7-2	11	ASSRDRLDGYT
TRBJ2-7	TRBV6-5	14	ASSYSGDRVPYEQY
TRBJ2-2	TRBV6-1	11	ASSESRVGELF
TRBJ1-6	TRBV12-3/TRBV12-4	11	ASRLTVNSPLH
TRBJ1-4	TRBV18	12	ASSPQGAGEKLF
TRBJ1-2	TRBV2	12	ASREEGGSYGYT
TRBJ1-2	TRBV6-5	13	ASRAGTATNYGYT
TRBJ1-2	TRBV27	12	ATMNRGPNQGYT
TRBJ1-4	TRBV28	14	ASSSRRGATNEKLF
TRBJ1-5	TRBV19	16	ASSIGRKTGGRRQPQH
TRBJ1-1	TRBV27	12	ASSFVGQGIGAF
TRBJ2-3	TRBV11-2	14	ASSFSLSLFADTQY
TRBJ1-5	TRBV19	13	ASSNNRQDYQPQH
TRBJ1-1	TRBV9	11	ASSPGDTGRAF
TRBJ2-1	TRBV6-5	12	ASEQGASYNEQF
TRBJ2-7	TRBV2	12	ASKTGTGFYEQY
TRBJ1-1	TRBV2	12	ASNGQGGGTEAF
TRBJ1-5	TRBV7-2	12	ASSLQGMGQPQH
TRBJ2-1	TRBV7-7	13	ASSLGLANPNEQF
TRBJ2-7	TRBV2	12	ASSETGSSYEQY
.	TRBV27	13	ASSLMGSYLYEQY
TRBJ1-2	TRBV27	14	ASSLSQDRALGGYT
TRBJ2-1	TRBV18	12	ASSPGVSYNEQF
TRBJ1-1	TRBV12-3/TRBV12-4	9	ASSLNGGAF
TRBJ1-2	TRBV19	13	ASSQYGDRDDGYT
TRBJ2-2	TRBV27	15	ASRRTVQGGVDGELF
TRBJ2-2	TRBV27	12	ASSIKWNTGELF
TRBJ2-4	TRBV5-4	13	ASSSVYDLEDIQY
TRBJ1-5	TRBV18	14	ASSPRLVRGRQPQH
TRBJ2-1	TRBV6-5	12	ASGLAGGPYEQF
TRBJ1-1	TRBV6-2/TRBV6-3	11	ASSYSNRAEAF
TRBJ2-7	TRBV27	11	ASRTGLLGEQY
TRBJ2-7	TRBV5-6	12	ASSAWDRSYEQY
TRBJ2-7	TRBV20-1	9	SAREKYEQY